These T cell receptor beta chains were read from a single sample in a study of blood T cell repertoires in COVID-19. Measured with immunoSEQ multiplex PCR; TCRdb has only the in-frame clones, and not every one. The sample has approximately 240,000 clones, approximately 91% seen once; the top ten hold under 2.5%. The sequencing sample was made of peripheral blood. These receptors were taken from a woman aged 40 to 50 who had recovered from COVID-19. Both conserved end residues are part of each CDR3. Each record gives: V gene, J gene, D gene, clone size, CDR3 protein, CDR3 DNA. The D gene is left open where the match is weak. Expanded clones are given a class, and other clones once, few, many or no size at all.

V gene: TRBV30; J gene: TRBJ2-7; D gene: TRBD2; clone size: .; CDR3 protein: CAWSVWAGGSYEQYF; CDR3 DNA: TGTGCCTGGAGTGTATGGGCGGGAGGCTCCTACGAGCAGTACTTC
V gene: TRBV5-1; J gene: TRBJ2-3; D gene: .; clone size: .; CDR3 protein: CASMIGEYTDTQYF; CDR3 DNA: TGCGCCAGCATGATTGGGGAGTACACAGATACGCAGTATTTT
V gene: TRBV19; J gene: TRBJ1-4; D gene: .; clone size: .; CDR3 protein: CASKDGGATNEKLFF; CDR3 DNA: TGTGCCAGTAAGGACGGGGGGGCAACTAATGAAAAACTGTTTTTT
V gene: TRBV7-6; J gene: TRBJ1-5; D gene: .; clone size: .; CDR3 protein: CASSPALGGQPYSNQPQHF; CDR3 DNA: TGTGCCAGCAGCCCAGCCCTGGGAGGGCAGCCTTATAGCAATCAGCCCCAGCATTTT
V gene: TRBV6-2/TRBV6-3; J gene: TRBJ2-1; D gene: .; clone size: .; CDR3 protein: CASSYSWLNEQFF; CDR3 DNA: TGTGCCAGCAGTTACTCGTGGCTTAATGAGCAGTTCTTC
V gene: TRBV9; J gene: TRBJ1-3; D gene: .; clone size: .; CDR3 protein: CASSVGGRRNSGNTIYF; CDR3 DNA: TGTGCCAGCAGCGTAGGCGGCAGGAGGAACTCTGGAAACACCATATATTTT
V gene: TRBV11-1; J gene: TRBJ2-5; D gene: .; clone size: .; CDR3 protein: CASSLASRETQYF; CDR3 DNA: TGTGCCAGCAGCTTAGCTAGCCGGGAGACCCAGTACTTC
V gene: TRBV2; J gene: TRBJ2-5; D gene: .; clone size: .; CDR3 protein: CASSEARLEGQETQYF; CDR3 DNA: TGTGCCAGCAGTGAAGCCCGACTAGAAGGCCAAGAGACCCAGTACTTC
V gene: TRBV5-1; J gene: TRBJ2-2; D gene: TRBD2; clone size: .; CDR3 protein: CASSLAGTINTGELFF; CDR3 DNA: TGCGCCAGCAGCTTGGCCGGGACTATTAACACCGGGGAGCTGTTTTTT
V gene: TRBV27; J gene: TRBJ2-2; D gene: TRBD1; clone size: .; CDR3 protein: CASSNPGTGNTGELFF; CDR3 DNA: TGTGCCAGCAGTAACCCCGGGACAGGGAACACCGGGGAGCTGTTTTTT
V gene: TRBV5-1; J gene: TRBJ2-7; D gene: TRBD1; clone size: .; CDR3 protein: CASRDSSMMAYEQYF; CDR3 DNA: TGCGCCAGCCGGGACAGCTCGATGATGGCCTACGAGCAGTACTTC
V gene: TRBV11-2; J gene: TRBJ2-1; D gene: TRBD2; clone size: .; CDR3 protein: CASSTLAGEFEQFF; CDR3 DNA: TGTGCCAGCAGCACACTAGCGGGGGAGTTTGAGCAGTTCTTC
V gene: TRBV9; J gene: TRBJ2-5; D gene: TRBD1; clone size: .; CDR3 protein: CAGSVWTGEGETQYF; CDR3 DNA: TGTGCCGGCAGCGTGTGGACAGGGGAGGGAGAGACCCAGTACTTC
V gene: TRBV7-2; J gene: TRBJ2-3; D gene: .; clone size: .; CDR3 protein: CASSHRRGLLTDTQYF; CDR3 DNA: TGTGCCAGCAGCCACCGGCGGGGGCTACTCACAGATACGCAGTATTTT
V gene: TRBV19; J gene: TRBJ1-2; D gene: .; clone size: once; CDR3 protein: CASTGLNYGYTF; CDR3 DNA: TGTGCCAGTACGGGACTTAACTATGGCTACACCTTC
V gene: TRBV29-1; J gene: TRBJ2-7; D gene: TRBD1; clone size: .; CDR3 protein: CSVTLTGFRYEQYF; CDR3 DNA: TGCAGCGTGACCTTGACAGGGTTCCGGTACGAGCAGTACTTC
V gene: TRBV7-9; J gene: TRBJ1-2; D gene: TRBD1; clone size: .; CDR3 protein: CASSLAGQDYGYTF; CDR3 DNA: TGTGCCAGCAGCTTAGCGGGACAGGATTATGGCTACACCTTC
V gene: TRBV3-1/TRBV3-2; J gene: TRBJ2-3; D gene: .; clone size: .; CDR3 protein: CASSQIQGRMTDTQYF; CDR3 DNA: TGTGCCAGCAGCCAAATACAGGGTCGGATGACAGATACGCAGTATTTT
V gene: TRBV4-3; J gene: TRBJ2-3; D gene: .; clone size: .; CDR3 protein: CASSQEVGQDTDTQYF; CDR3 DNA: TGCGCCAGCAGCCAAGAGGTGGGGCAAGACACAGATACGCAGTATTTT
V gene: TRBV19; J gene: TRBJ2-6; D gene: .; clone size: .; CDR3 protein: CASSIGRLTPSGANVLTF; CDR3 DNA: TGTGCCAGTAGTATAGGGAGACTAACACCCTCTGGGGCCAACGTCCTGACTTTC
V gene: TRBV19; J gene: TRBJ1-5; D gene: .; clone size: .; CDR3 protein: CASRITGFDQPQHF; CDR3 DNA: TGTGCCAGTAGGATTACAGGGTTTGATCAGCCCCAGCATTTT
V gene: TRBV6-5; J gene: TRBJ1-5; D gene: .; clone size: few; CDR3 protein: CASSYMRFNQPQHF; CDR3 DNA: TGTGCCAGCAGTTACATGAGGTTCAATCAGCCCCAGCATTTT
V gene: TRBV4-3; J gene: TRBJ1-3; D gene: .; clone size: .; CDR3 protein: CASSSQVSGNTIYF; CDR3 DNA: TGCGCCAGCAGCTCCCAGGTTTCTGGAAACACCATATATTTT
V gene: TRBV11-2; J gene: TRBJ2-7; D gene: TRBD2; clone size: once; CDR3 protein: CASSSPGLAGMDYEQYF; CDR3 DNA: TGTGCCAGCAGTTCCCCAGGACTAGCTGGGATGGACTACGAGCAGTACTTC
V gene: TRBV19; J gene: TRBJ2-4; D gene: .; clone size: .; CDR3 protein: CASSMGGGPQNIQYF; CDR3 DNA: TGTGCCAGTAGTATGGGTGGGGGCCCACAAAACATTCAGTACTTC
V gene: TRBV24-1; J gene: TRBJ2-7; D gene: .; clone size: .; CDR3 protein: CATSDLSTYEQYF; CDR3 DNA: TGTGCCACCAGTGATTTATCTACCTACGAGCAGTACTTC
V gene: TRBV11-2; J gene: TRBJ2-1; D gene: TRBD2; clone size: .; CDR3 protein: CASSVQAGGEYNEQFF; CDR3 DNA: TGTGCCAGCAGCGTCCAAGCGGGAGGGGAATACAATGAGCAGTTCTTC
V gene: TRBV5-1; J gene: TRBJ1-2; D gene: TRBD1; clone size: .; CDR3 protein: CASSLEGQAYGYTF; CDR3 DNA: TGCGCCAGCAGCCTGGAGGGACAGGCCTATGGCTACACCTTC
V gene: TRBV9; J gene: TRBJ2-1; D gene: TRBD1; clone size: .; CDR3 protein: CASSLTGTGGYEQFF; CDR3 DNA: TGTGCCAGCAGTCTTACCGGGACAGGGGGCTATGAGCAGTTCTTC
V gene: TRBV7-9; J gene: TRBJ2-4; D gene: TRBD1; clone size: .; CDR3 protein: CASSLSGTGVAKNIQYF; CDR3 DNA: TGTGCCAGCAGCTTAAGTGGGACAGGGGTAGCCAAAAACATTCAGTACTTC
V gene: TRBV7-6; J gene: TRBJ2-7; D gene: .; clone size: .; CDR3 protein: CASSLGPGTQYEQYF; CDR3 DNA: TGTGCCAGCAGCTTGGGCCCCGGGACACAGTACGAGCAGTACTTC
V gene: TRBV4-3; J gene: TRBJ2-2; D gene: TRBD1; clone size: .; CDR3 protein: CASSPGTADGELFF; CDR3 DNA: TGCGCCAGCAGCCCCGGGACAGCGGACGGGGAGCTGTTTTTT
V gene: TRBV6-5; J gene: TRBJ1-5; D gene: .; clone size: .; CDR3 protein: CASRRNRDSNQPQHF; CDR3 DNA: TGTGCCAGCCGCCGCAACAGAGATAGCAATCAGCCCCAGCATTTT
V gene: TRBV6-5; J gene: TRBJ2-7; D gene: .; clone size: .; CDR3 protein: CASSRDRLNEQYF; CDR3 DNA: TGTGCCAGCAGCCGCGACAGGCTTAACGAGCAGTACTTC
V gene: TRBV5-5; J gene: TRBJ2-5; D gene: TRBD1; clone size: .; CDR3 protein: CASSLGTGIETQYF; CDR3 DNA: TGTGCCAGCAGCCTGGGGACAGGGATTGAGACCCAGTACTTC
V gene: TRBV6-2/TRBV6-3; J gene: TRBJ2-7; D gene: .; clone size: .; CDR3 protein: CASSLALRASERYEQYF; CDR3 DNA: TGTGCCAGCAGTTTAGCCCTCAGGGCTAGCGAGCGCTACGAGCAGTACTTC
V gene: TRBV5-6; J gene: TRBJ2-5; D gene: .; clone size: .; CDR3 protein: CASSPQLQETQYF; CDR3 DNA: TGTGCCAGCAGCCCACAGCTACAAGAGACCCAGTACTTC
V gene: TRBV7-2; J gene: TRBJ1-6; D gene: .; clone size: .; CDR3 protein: CASSFSSYNSPLHF; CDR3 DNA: TGTGCCAGCAGCTTCAGCTCCTATAATTCACCCCTCCACTTT